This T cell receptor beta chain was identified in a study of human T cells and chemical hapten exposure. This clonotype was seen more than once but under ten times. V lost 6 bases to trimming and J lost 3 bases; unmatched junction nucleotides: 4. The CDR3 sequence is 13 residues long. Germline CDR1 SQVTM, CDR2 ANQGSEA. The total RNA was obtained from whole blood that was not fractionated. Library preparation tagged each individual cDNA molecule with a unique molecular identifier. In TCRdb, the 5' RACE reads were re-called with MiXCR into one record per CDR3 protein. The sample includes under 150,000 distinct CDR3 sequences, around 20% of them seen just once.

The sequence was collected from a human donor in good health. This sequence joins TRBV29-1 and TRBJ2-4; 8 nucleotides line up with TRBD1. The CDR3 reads CSVAQGVKNIQYF. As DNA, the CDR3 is TGCAGCGTAGCACAGGGGGTCAAAAACATTCAGTACTTC.